A single TCR beta chain is shown here with its context. The antigen it binds to is not known. No base quality values were provided; no much bigger clone lies one nucleotide off. Libraries were made using the immunoSEQ multiplex PCR assay. Here the immuneACCESS table is served through TCRdb, limited to in-frame sequences with V and J called. Missing clones are a known gap in these copies; in checked studies unresolved V genes cover under half, and the rest lacks a known reason. The sample yields about 78,000 clones; roughly 94% were counted once. Of the sample, 0.25% to 0.3% falls within the top ten clones. This sample stems from a study of technical replicates of blood from a handful of donors (dated by TCRdb to about 2017). Including cysteine and phenylalanine, the CDR3 has 15 amino acids. Here the CDR3 DNA is all that survives: 45 bases in frame from base 1. CDR1 MNHEY and CDR2 SMNVEV are derived from the germline V gene (reference sequence). The V end loses 1 base and the J end loses 9 bases, and a stretch of 16 bases separates them.

The chain employs TRBV27 and TRBJ2-1; the D gene is perhaps TRBD1, from 5 matching bases. This sequence originates from a human donor in good health. The source material was T cells isolated from PBMCs. The DNA is as follows: TGTGCCAGCAGTTTATTAGGGGCAGTATTGGGTGAGCAGTTCTTC. This translates into CASSLLGAVLGEQFF.